The rows below give T cell receptor beta chains drawn from one sample of a study of blood T cell repertoires in COVID-19. Profiled with immunoSEQ multiplex PCR; TCRdb holds only in-frame clones, not every one. The data hold some 180,000 clones, with 70% to 85% observed a single time. The sequenced material came from PBMCs or T cells enriched from blood (not recorded which). These receptors were taken from an older woman with acute COVID-19. Each CDR3 is given with its conserved first and last residue. Each record gives: V gene, D gene, J gene, clone size, CDR3 DNA, CDR3 protein. A D gene is named only where the DNA matches it firmly. Only some rows state a clone size, as once, few, many or a class for expanded clones.

TRBV6-2/TRBV6-3	TRBD2	TRBJ2-7	once	TGTGCCAGCAGTTACATACCGGGACTACTCTCCTACGAGCAGTACTTC	CASSYIPGLLSYEQYF
TRBV5-3	TRBD1	TRBJ2-5	-	TGTGCCAGAAGCGCCACAGGGGTAGAGACCCAGTACTTC	CARSATGVETQYF
TRBV7-9	TRBD2	TRBJ2-1	once	TGTGCCAGCAGCTTAGGAGTGGGACTAGCGGGAGCCAATGAGCAGTTCTTC	CASSLGVGLAGANEQFF
TRBV10-3	TRBD1	TRBJ1-3	-	TGTGCCATCAGTGCAGCGACAGGGATCGCTGGAAACACCATATATTTT	CAISAATGIAGNTIYF
TRBV5-4	-	TRBJ1-2	-	TGTGCCAGCAGCTTGGATCAGCCGGCGGCATATGGCTACACCTTC	CASSLDQPAAYGYTF
TRBV6-2/TRBV6-3	-	TRBJ1-1	-	TGTGCCAGCAGTTACCTAACAGGGCGGACTGAAGCTTTCTTT	CASSYLTGRTEAFF
TRBV10-3	-	TRBJ1-2	-	TGTGCCATCAGTCCGGACACAGTTAACTATGGCTACACCTTC	CAISPDTVNYGYTF
TRBV27	-	TRBJ1-5	-	TGTGCCAGCAGTTTGACCAGGGGCGGGCTCGAGCAGCCCCAGCATTTT	CASSLTRGGLEQPQHF
TRBV12-3/TRBV12-4	-	TRBJ1-5	once	TGTGCCAGCAGTTCAAATCAGCCCCAGCATTTT	CASSSNQPQHF
TRBV13	TRBD1	TRBJ1-5	-	TGTGCCAGCAGGAACGGGACAGGCAATCAGCCCCAGCATTTT	CASRNGTGNQPQHF
TRBV28	-	TRBJ1-2	-	TGTGCCAGCAGTTCCAACGGTGGCTACACCTTC	CASSSNGGYTF
TRBV9	TRBD1	TRBJ1-2	-	TGTGCCAGCAGCGTAGGGCCCAGGGGGCAGAACTATGGCTACACCTTC	CASSVGPRGQNYGYTF
TRBV9	-	TRBJ1-6	-	TGTGCCAGCAGCGTAGGCGCGTCCTCCTATAATTCACCCCTCCACTTT	CASSVGASSYNSPLHF
TRBV4-3	TRBD1	TRBJ1-2	-	TGCGCCAGCAGGAGGGACAGGGGTGTCTATGGCTACACCTTC	CASRRDRGVYGYTF
TRBV7-9	-	TRBJ1-5	-	TGTGCCAGCAGCGAACAGACTAGCAATCAGCCCCAGCATTTT	CASSEQTSNQPQHF
TRBV4-1	TRBD1	TRBJ1-2	-	TGCGCCAGCAGCCAAGTTCCGGGACAGGGGACCCCTTCGGGTGGCTACACCTTC	CASSQVPGQGTPSGGYTF
TRBV7-9	TRBD2	TRBJ2-1	-	TGTGCCAGCAGCTCCCCCGTCGGGCAGGCCGGGAGGAAGCAGTTCTTC	CASSSPVGQAGRKQFF
TRBV24-1	TRBD1	TRBJ2-5	-	TGTGCCACCAGTGATCAGACAGGGCTACACCAAGAGACCCAGTACTTC	CATSDQTGLHQETQYF
TRBV6-1	TRBD1	TRBJ1-4	-	TGTGCCAGCAGTGAAGTAACAGGGGGTGTACTGTTTTTT	CASSEVTGGVLFF
TRBV9	TRBD2	TRBJ2-5	few	TGTGCCAGCAGCGGGCGGACTAGCGGGTCAGAGACCCAGTACTTC	CASSGRTSGSETQYF
TRBV6-2/TRBV6-3	-	TRBJ1-1	-	TGTGCCAGCAGTTCACATAACAGGGTGGGCACTGAAGCTTTCTTT	CASSSHNRVGTEAFF
TRBV6-5	-	TRBJ2-1	-	TGTGCCAGCAGTTACTTTAGGACGGGGTACAATGAGCAGTTCTTC	CASSYFRTGYNEQFF
TRBV27	-	TRBJ1-1	-	TGTGCCAGCAGTTTCACAGGGTTGGAGCGGGAAGCTTTCTTT	CASSFTGLEREAFF
TRBV7-2	-	TRBJ2-1	-	TGTGCCAGCAGCTTAAGAGACAATGAGCAGTTCTTC	CASSLRDNEQFF
TRBV9	-	TRBJ1-6	-	TGTGCCAGCAGCGGTCAACAGGGAACGGGATCACCCCTCCACTTT	CASSGQQGTGSPLHF
TRBV6-2/TRBV6-3	TRBD1	TRBJ2-3	-	TGTGCCAGCAGTTACAGGACAGGGGAGGGCACAGATACGCAGTATTTT	CASSYRTGEGTDTQYF
TRBV28	TRBD1	TRBJ2-3	-	TGTGCCAGCAGCGCAGGGGGCGCGCCAGGGGATACGCAGTATTTT	CASSAGGAPGDTQYF
TRBV29-1	-	TRBJ1-1	-	TGCAGCTCACTGGTAAAGGAGCAGGGCACTGAAGCTTTCTTT	CSSLVKEQGTEAFF
TRBV10-3	TRBD1	TRBJ1-5	-	TGTGCCATCAGTGAGGGGGGAGCGGCAGGGACAGGGGGCAATCAGCCCCAGCATTTT	CAISEGGAAGTGGNQPQHF
TRBV7-2	TRBD2	TRBJ2-5	-	TGTGCCAGCAGCCCCCCGACTAGCGGGATTCGTGAGACCCAGTACTTC	CASSPPTSGIRETQYF
TRBV27	-	TRBJ1-2	-	TGTGCCAGCAGTTTCGGGCGGGCGGAGAGTGGCTACACCTTC	CASSFGRAESGYTF
TRBV2	-	TRBJ1-4	-	TGTGCCAGCAGTGGACAGCTACGCTCGAATGAAAAACTGTTTTTT	CASSGQLRSNEKLFF
TRBV10-3	TRBD2	TRBJ2-5	-	TGTGCCATCAGAAGCGGGGGGAACGGGGAGACCCAGTACTTC	CAIRSGGNGETQYF
TRBV6-5	-	TRBJ1-1	few	TGTGCCAGCAGTTACGAAGGGGACACTGAAGCTTTCTTT	CASSYEGDTEAFF
TRBV3-1/TRBV3-2	-	TRBJ1-1	-	TGTGCCAGCAGCCAACGGGGAGTGACTGAAGCTTTCTTT	CASSQRGVTEAFF
TRBV12-2	-	TRBJ1-1	-	TGTGCAAGTCGCTTAGAGGGGGCTTCTAACACTGAAGCTTTCTTT	CASRLEGASNTEAFF
TRBV12-3/TRBV12-4	-	TRBJ1-1	few	TGTGCCAGCAGTTTGACACTGAACACTGAAGCTTTCTTT	CASSLTLNTEAFF
TRBV5-1	-	TRBJ2-2	-	TGCGCCAGCAGCTTGGCTCGAGGGACCGGGGAGCTGTTTTTT	CASSLARGTGELFF
TRBV11-2	TRBD1	TRBJ2-1	-	TGTGCCAGCAGCTTCCTCGACAGGGATTCCAATGAGCAGTTCTTC	CASSFLDRDSNEQFF
TRBV16	-	TRBJ1-1	once	TGTGCCAGCAGCTATCGGGGCACTGAAGCTTTCTTT	CASSYRGTEAFF
TRBV7-9	-	TRBJ2-2	once	TGTGCCAGCAGTCCGGGTGGCCGGCTAGGCACCGGGGAGCTGTTTTTT	CASSPGGRLGTGELFF
TRBV4-3	-	TRBJ1-5	-	TGCGCCAGCAGAGAGGGAATCCGGTCGGATCAGCCCCAGCATTTT	CASREGIRSDQPQHF
TRBV27	-	TRBJ1-1	-	TGTGCCAGCAGCCGACGACAGTCAACCATGAACACTGAAGCTTTCTTT	CASSRRQSTMNTEAFF
TRBV7-9	-	TRBJ2-5	-	TGTGCCAGCAGCTTAGCTACAGGGGAGGTCTTCGAGACCCAGTACTTC	CASSLATGEVFETQYF
TRBV4-3	TRBD1	TRBJ2-7	-	TGCGCCAGCAGCCATGCAGGGGGTGACGAGCAGTACTTC	CASSHAGGDEQYF
TRBV27	TRBD1	TRBJ1-5	few	TGTGCCAGCAACGACAGGGGGGGAAATCAGCCCCAGCATTTT	CASNDRGGNQPQHF